The 16 T cell receptor beta chains presented below share a single source sample, sequenced in a study of blood T cell repertoires in COVID-19. Produced via immunoSEQ multiplex PCR; TCRdb's table is partial and in-frame only. The sample has around 28,000 clones; roughly 89% are singletons. Sequencing was carried out using peripheral blood. The source of these receptors is a man at least 80 years old with acute or convalescent COVID-19.

V usage is TRBV3-1 (or the pseudogene TRBV3-2) and J usage is TRBJ1-4, with D possibly matching TRBD1 (5 bases). Trimming took off 3 bases at V and 7 bases at J, with 18 bases between the two ends. The germline V gene encodes CDR1 LGHDT and CDR2 YNNKEL (reference sequence). This CDR3 spans 16 amino acids. The CDR3 loop is CASSHVGSWGGEKLFF. CDR3 nucleotide sequence: TGTGCCAGCAGCCACGTCGGTAGCTGGGGGGGTGAAAAACTGTTTTTT.

The chain couples TRBV19 to TRBJ2-5, with 9 positions matching TRBD1. Germline-derived CDR1 and CDR2 are LNHDA and SQIVND (reference sequence). V trimming: 4 bases; J trimming: 5 bases; junction bases outside the gene matches: 5. This CDR3 region has 14 residues. The CDR3 here is CASSRGQGGETQYF. CDR3 bases: TGTGCCAGTAGTAGGGGACAGGGTGGGGAGACCCAGTACTTC.

The chain uses TRBV10-1 and TRBJ2-2; 13 nucleotides agree with TRBD2. The CDR3 spans 15 residues. Trimming removed 6 bases from V and 6 bases from J; junction bases left unmatched: 4. Germline-derived CDR1 and CDR2 are WNHNN and SYGVQD (reference sequence). CDR3 amino acids: CASSRLAGGSGELFF. CDR3 nucleotides: TGCGCCAGCAGCCGACTAGCGGGAGGTTCCGGGGAGCTGTTTTTT.

The sample holds one count of this clone. The chain has TRBV30 and TRBJ1-4; a weak D match, TRBD1 (5 bases). V was trimmed by 5 bases and J by 12 bases, leaving 16 bases between them. This CDR3 region has 12 residues. Per the germline V gene, CDR1 is GTSNPN and CDR2 is SVGIG (reference sequence). CDR3 in amino acids: CAWARAGGELFF. DNA of the CDR3: TGTGCCTGGGCGAGGGCCGGGGGAGAACTGTTTTTT. Variable domain in full (rest from reference TRBV30 and TRBJ1-4): SQTIHQWPATLVQPVGSPLSLECTVEGTSNPNLYWYRQAAGRGLQLLFYSVGIGQISSEVPQNLSASRPQDRQFILSSKKLLLSDSGFYLCAWARAGGELFFGSGTQLSVL.

V is TRBV5-1 and J is TRBJ2-5; the match to TRBD1 covers 7 bases. The CDR3 is made up of 16 amino acids. Unmatched junction bases numbered 10, after V lost 4 bases and J lost 1 base. Germline V lookup: CDR1 SGHRS, CDR2 YFSETQ. This CDR3 is CASSVAPTGLQETQYF. DNA of the CDR3: TGCGCCAGCAGCGTTGCGCCGACAGGGCTCCAAGAGACCCAGTACTTC.

This chain links TRBV28 with TRBJ2-3, with 7 positions matching TRBD2. V was pared by 3 bases and J by 6 bases, with 12 bases of the junction left unmatched. This CDR3 is 16 amino acids long. Germline loops: CDR1 MDHEN, CDR2 SYDVKM. In nucleotides, the CDR3 is TGTGCCAGCAGTTTTCAGTCCGGCGGGAGAATGGATACGCAGTATTTT. Translated, it gives CASSFQSGGRMDTQYF.

In this sample, this clone turned up a few times. The chain has TRBV10-1 and TRBJ2-7; 10 positions agree with TRBD2. The V gene end was trimmed by 0 bases and the J gene end by 5 bases; junction bases not matched to a gene: 1. Germline V gives CDR1 WNHNN, CDR2 SYGVQD (reference sequence). The CDR3 runs to 14 residues. CDR3 region: CASSESSGRNEQYF. The DNA of the CDR3 is TGCGCCAGCAGTGAGTCTAGCGGGAGGAACGAGCAGTACTTC.

The V and J genes are TRBV5-4 and TRBJ1-1; TRBD1 agrees at 7 bases. Germline CDR1 is SGHNT and CDR2 is YYREEE (reference sequence). This CDR3 has 15 residues. V lost 4 bases and J lost 1; bases outside the gene matches: 7. Written as DNA, the CDR3 is TGTGCCAGCAGCCCCCCGGACAGGACGAACACTGAAGCTTTCTTT. Protein: CASSPPDRTNTEAFF.

V and J are TRBV19 and TRBJ1-2; possibly TRBD1 for D (6 bases). This CDR3 comprises 13 residues. Germline V gene data show CDR1 as LNHDA and CDR2 as SQIVND (reference sequence). Trimming stripped 4 bases from V and 7 bases from J, with 13 bases between. The CDR3 nucleotides read TGTGCCAGTAGTAAGAACAGGGATGCTGGCTACACCTTC. Its translation is CASSKNRDAGYTF.

This clone was observed once. The V gene is TRBV7-9, the J gene TRBJ2-5; a weak D match, TRBD2 (6 bases). The CDR3 has 16 residues. The germline CDR1 and CDR2 sequences are SEHNR and FQNEAQ (reference sequence). Trimming cost V 2 bases and J 1 base, with 14 bases left between them. This CDR3 is CASSLWAGIFQETQYF. CDR3 sequence (DNA): TGTGCCAGCAGCTTATGGGCGGGGATATTCCAAGAGACCCAGTACTTC.

This chain links TRBV19 with TRBJ2-7; 11 nucleotides line up with TRBD2. This CDR3 contains 15 residues. Germline loops: CDR1 LNHDA, CDR2 SQIVND (reference sequence). The ends lost 4 bases at V and 1 base at J; junction bases unmatched: 3. In nucleotides, the CDR3 is TGTGCCAGTAGTACCGGGACTAGCGGATCCTACGAGCAGTACTTC. It is translated as CASSTGTSGSYEQYF.

The chain joins TRBV2 to TRBJ1-1, with a tentative D call TRBD1 (5 bases). Germline V CDR1 and CDR2: SNHLY, FYNNEI. CDR3 length equals 14 residues. The V gene lost 5 bases and the J gene lost 4 bases, with 14 bases spanning the gap. The CDR3 here is CASSPERGTTEAFF. CDR3 nucleotide sequence: TGTGCCAGCAGTCCGGAAAGGGGTACCACTGAAGCTTTCTTT.

The chain couples TRBV2 to TRBJ1-6; 7 bases line up with TRBD1. This CDR3 is built from 14 residues. Germline lookup yields CDR1 SNHLY and CDR2 FYNNEI. The V and J ends lost 7 bases and 5 bases, in that order; junction bases with no gene match: 5. CDR3 amino acids: CASTGQVNNSPLHF. Here the CDR3 DNA reads TGTGCCAGCACAGGACAGGTTAATAATTCACCCCTCCACTTT.

J is TRBJ2-3 and V is TRBV7-6; D may be TRBD1 (5 bases). This CDR3 is 13 amino acids long. Trimming shortened V by 5 bases and J by 5 bases, and 11 bases separated the two germline ends. The germline V gene has CDR1 SGHVS and CDR2 FNYEAQ. CDR3 sequence: CASSATGVDTQYF. DNA of the CDR3: TGTGCCAGCAGCGCCACAGGCGTAGATACGCAGTATTTT.

The J gene is TRBJ1-4, the V gene TRBV5-8; the D is unclear. The CDR3 is made up of 15 amino acids. Germline-derived CDR1 and CDR2 are SGHTS and YDEGEE. Trimming removed 2 bases from V and 6 bases from J, with 14 bases in between. The CDR3 region has the DNA TGTGCCAGCAGCTTTGGCGGGCGGCCCGATGAAAAACTGTTTTTT. This sequence encodes CASSFGGRPDEKLFF.

The CDR3: CASSLGAVDYGYTF. As DNA, the CDR3 is TGCGCCAGCAGCTTGGGGGCAGTCGACTATGGCTACACCTTC. The rearrangement links TRBV5-1 to TRBJ1-2; no definite D call. CDR1 and CDR2 from the germline V gene are SGHRS and YFSETQ. V dropped 0 bases and J dropped 3 bases, with 9 bases sitting between them. This CDR3 has 14 amino acids.